The sequence of this TCR beta chain was determined in a study of T cell responses to AZD1222 COVID-19 vaccine (dated by TCRdb to the early 2020s). With regard to the full study: A total of 233 trial participants underwent TCR sequencing, of whom around 210 had received two doses of AZD1222 and approximately 26 had received two doses of the MenACWY control vaccine. Trial participants were enrolled by age into subgroups of 18-55, 56-69 and 70-plus years, and roughly 150, 30 and 60 TCR-sequenced participants, respectively, were included in these subgroups.

Findings and caveats that apply to the study as a whole: Most participants were white British and females outnumbered males, and the authors suggested that clonal diversity may have been underestimated. Only five or six AZD1222 recipients were SARS-CoV-2 seropositive at baseline, limiting conclusions about previously exposed vaccinees. A significant rise in spike-specific TCR breadth and depth was observed after two AZD1222 doses relative to day 0 and relative to MenACWY recipients. Because no day 14 peak-response samples were available, repertoires were characterized only after the peak T cell response. The whole spike protein was spanned by vaccine-associated CD4 TCRs, and dominant responses were seen in regions 160-218 and 743-854. The 56-69-year group was small, and its depth increase did not reach significance, likely because of low power. Epitopes outside the regions mutated in the B.1.351 and B.1.1.7 variants were reportedly recognized by nearly half of the unique spike-specific TCRs.

A word on this clone: Its antigen has not been determined. Per-base quality was not reported, and no clone a single base away is much larger than it.

The sample's time point label, decoded: baseline before first vaccination. What this sample's treatment or condition label stands for: meningococcal conjugate vaccine given as trial control. Vaccinee samples were obtained from the UK trials COV001 and COV002, which included a single-blind randomized controlled phase 2/3 trial of AZD1222 (ChAdOx1 nCoV-19) in healthy adults. Trial participant PBMC samples were collected at day 0 and day 28 after the second dose for TCRbeta chain sequencing. Taken from cysteine to phenylalanine, the CDR3 has 15 residues. Solely the CDR3 DNA is kept, with 45 bases framed from the first base. Reading the germline V gene gives CDR1 MNHEY and CDR2 SVGAGI. V was cut back by 5 bases and J by 1 base, leaving a gap of 14 bases between them. The CDR3 regions of human TCRbeta chains were analyzed by immunosequencing. In the source study's methods: Repertoire TCRs were matched against a reference library of SARS-CoV-2-specific TCRs generated with the MIRA antigen-specificity platform. Breadth was defined as the fraction of unique TCRs that were SARS-CoV-2-associated. Depth was defined as the fraction of total T cells that were SARS-CoV-2-associated. Using the MIRA data, each spike-specific TCR was assigned both to the spike region to which the TCR was reactive and to a CD4 or CD8 class. Log10-transformed breadth and depth values were compared by one-way ANOVA with Sidak's multiple comparisons tests. TCRdb re-hosts the immuneACCESS table, in-frame sequences only. Its copies lack some clones; in the studies checked, an unresolved V gene accounts for under half of them, and the cause for the rest is not known. That table supplies the V and J calls and clone size; D and trimming were determined from the DNA. Within this sample are 100,000 to 110,000 clones, with approximately 89% of them counted one time only. 4.2% of the sample is in the top ten clones.

The sequence was collected from an adult in good health. The source material was peripheral blood, sampled on day 0 of MenACWY control vaccination. The sequence links TRBV6-5 to TRBJ1-1; perhaps TRBD1 is the D gene, with 6 bases matching. CDR3 loop: CASSKWGRGNTEAFF. The DNA sequence follows: TGTGCCAGCAGTAAATGGGGCAGGGGGAACACTGAAGCTTTCTTT.